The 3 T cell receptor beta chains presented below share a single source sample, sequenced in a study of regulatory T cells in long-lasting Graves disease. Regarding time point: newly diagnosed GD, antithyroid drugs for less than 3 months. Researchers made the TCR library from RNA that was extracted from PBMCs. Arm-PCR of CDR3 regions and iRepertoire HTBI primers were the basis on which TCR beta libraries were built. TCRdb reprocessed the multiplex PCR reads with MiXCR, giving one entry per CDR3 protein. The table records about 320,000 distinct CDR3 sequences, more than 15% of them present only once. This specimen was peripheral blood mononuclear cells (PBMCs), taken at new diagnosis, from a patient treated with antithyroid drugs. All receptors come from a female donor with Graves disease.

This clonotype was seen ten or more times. CDR3 sequence (DNA): TGCAGTGCTAGACAGGGCGGGACTGAAGCTTTCTTT. It is translated as CSARQGGTEAFF. The rearrangement links TRBV20-1 to TRBJ1-1, with a tentative D call TRBD1 (5 bases). The CDR3 has 12 amino acids. The V gene's germline CDR1 is DFQATT and CDR2 SNEGSKA (reference sequence). V lost 2 bases, J lost 5 bases, and 9 bases lay in between.

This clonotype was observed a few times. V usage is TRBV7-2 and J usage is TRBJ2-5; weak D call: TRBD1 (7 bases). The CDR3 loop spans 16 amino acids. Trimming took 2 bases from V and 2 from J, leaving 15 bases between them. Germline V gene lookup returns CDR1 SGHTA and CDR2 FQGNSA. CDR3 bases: TGTGCCAGCAGCTTACTACGGGGGACAGAGCAAGAGACCCAGTACTTC. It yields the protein CASSLLRGTEQETQYF.

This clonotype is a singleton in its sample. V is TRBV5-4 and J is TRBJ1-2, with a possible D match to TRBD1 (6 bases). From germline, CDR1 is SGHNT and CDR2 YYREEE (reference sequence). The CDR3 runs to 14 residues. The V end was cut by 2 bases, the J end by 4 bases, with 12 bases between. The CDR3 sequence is CASSLEDSIYGYTF. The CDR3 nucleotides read TGTGCCAGCAGCTTAGAGGACAGTATCTATGGCTACACCTTC.